Shown below are 14 T cell receptor beta chains from a single sample sequenced in a study of blood T cell repertoires in COVID-19. The repertoire was sequenced with immunoSEQ multiplex PCR; TCRdb's copy has only in-frame clones and lacks some. The sample includes around 200,000 clones, over 70% of them seen just once. The material sequenced was peripheral blood. The origin of the receptors is a woman in her forties or fifties with acute or convalescent COVID-19.

J is TRBJ1-2 and V is TRBV5-4; D gene ambiguous. This CDR3 comprises 13 residues. CDR1 is SGHNT, CDR2 YYREEE, per germline (reference sequence). Trimming shortened V by 0 bases and J by 1 base, and 4 bases separated the two germline ends. The CDR3 protein is CASSLDSNYGYTF. The CDR3, as DNA: TGTGCCAGCAGCTTGGACAGTAACTATGGCTACACCTTC. The full variable domain, with the rest looked up from reference TRBV5-4 and TRBJ1-2, is ETGVTQSPTHLIKTRGQQVTLRCSSQSGHNTVSWYQQALGQGPQFIFQYYREEENGRGNFPPRFSGLQFPNYSSELNVNALELDDSALYLCASSLDSNYGYTFGSGTRLTVV.

The chain joins TRBV15 to TRBJ2-1; 7 bases match TRBD2. V dropped 0 bases and J dropped 4; count of bases not matched to a gene: 9. The V gene's germline CDR1 is LNHNV and CDR2 YYDKDF (reference sequence). This CDR3 has 17 residues. The CDR3 sequence: CATSRDGEGSLYNEQFF. CDR3 DNA sequence: TGTGCCACCAGCAGAGATGGGGAGGGATCTCTTTACAATGAGCAGTTCTTC.

The chain has TRBV28 and TRBJ2-4; 8 bases line up with TRBD1. CDR3 length equals 14 residues. Trimming removed 5 bases from V and 2 bases from J; junction bases left unmatched: 2. Germline V gives CDR1 MDHEN, CDR2 SYDVKM. The CDR3 spells CASSRQGSKNIQYF. The CDR3 DNA reads TGTGCCAGCAGTCGACAGGGGTCCAAAAACATTCAGTACTTC.

The J gene is TRBJ2-1, the V gene TRBV7-9; 7 bases match TRBD2. This CDR3 spans 16 amino acids. V dropped 5 bases and J dropped 2; count of bases not matched to a gene: 9. CDR1 SEHNR and CDR2 FQNEAQ come from the germline V gene (reference sequence). The CDR3 coding sequence is TGTGCCAGCAGCCCCCTTCTAGCGGAGCCCTACAATGAGCAGTTCTTC. Protein: CASSPLLAEPYNEQFF.

The V gene is TRBV10-1, the J gene TRBJ2-5, with D possibly TRBD1 on 5 matching bases. Germline lookup yields CDR1 WNHNN and CDR2 SYGVQD (reference sequence). The CDR3 runs 16 residues. The V gene lost 0 bases and the J gene lost 2 bases, with 13 bases spanning the gap. The CDR3 nucleotides read TGCGCCAGCAGTGAGTCAGGGGTGATGGGTCAAGAGACCCAGTACTTC. Protein product: CASSESGVMGQETQYF.

This chain joins TRBV9 and TRBJ2-5; perhaps TRBD1 as D (7 bases). Germline CDR1 and CDR2: SGDLS and YYNGEE. V lost 3 bases, J lost 5 bases, and 17 bases lay in between. The CDR3 is 15 residues long. DNA of the CDR3: TGTGCCAGCAGCGCGTTAGGAGGGGGCAGGGAGACCCAGTACTTC. Its translation is CASSALGGGRETQYF.

The chain is built from TRBV9 and TRBJ2-1; D might be TRBD2 (6 bases). Deletions cut 4 bases from V and 2 bases from J, with 16 bases between. The CDR3 totals 16 residues. The germline V gene has CDR1 SGDLS and CDR2 YYNGEE. The CDR3 loop reads CASSPRGGLPYNEQFF. In DNA form, the CDR3 reads TGTGCCAGCAGCCCCCGTGGGGGACTTCCCTACAATGAGCAGTTCTTC.

Only one count was recorded for this clone. The V and J genes are TRBV6-1 and TRBJ1-1, with D possibly being TRBD1 (6 bases). Trimming removed 4 bases from V and 0 bases from J, with 15 bases in between. CDR3 size: 16 residues. Germline lookup yields CDR1 MNHNS and CDR2 SASEGT. The CDR3 sequence: CASSGPKQGLNTEAFF. The CDR3 DNA sequence: TGTGCCAGCAGTGGCCCCAAACAGGGTTTGAACACTGAAGCTTTCTTT.

This chain joins TRBV27 and TRBJ2-4, with TRBD2 as a possible D gene (5 bases). CDR3 size: 16 residues. Germline CDR1 MNHEY, CDR2 SMNVEV (reference sequence). Trimming took off 6 bases at V and 1 base at J, with 16 bases between the two ends. The CDR3 here is CASSLTGRGAKNIQYF. In DNA form, the CDR3 reads TGTGCCAGCAGCTTGACTGGACGAGGGGCCAAAAACATTCAGTACTTC.

The V call is TRBV27, the J call TRBJ2-5; 10 bases map to TRBD2. V was pared by 4 bases and J by 4 bases, with 9 bases of the junction left unmatched. CDR1 and CDR2 from the germline V gene are MNHEY and SMNVEV (reference sequence). The CDR3 covers 16 residues. The DNA of the CDR3 is TGTGCCAGCAGTTCAAGGCTAGCGGGAGATCGAGAGACCCAGTACTTC. Amino acid sequence: CASSSRLAGDRETQYF.

V gene TRBV2 combines with J gene TRBJ2-5; D is ambiguous. This CDR3 comprises 11 residues. Germline V gene lookup returns CDR1 SNHLY and CDR2 FYNNEI. Trimming took 7 bases from V and 7 from J, leaving 10 bases between them. CDR3 in amino acids: CASTGARTQYF. In DNA form, the CDR3 reads TGTGCCAGCACGGGTGCACGGACCCAGTACTTC.

The chain combines TRBV29-1 with TRBJ2-7, with 7 bases lining up with TRBD1. Per germline, CDR1 SQVTM and CDR2 ANQGSEA. Unmatched junction bases numbered 6, after V lost 8 bases and J lost 2 bases. There are 12 residues in the CDR3. CDR3 residues: CSYRDSTYEQYF. CDR3 coding DNA: TGCAGCTACCGGGACAGTACCTACGAGCAGTACTTC.

The CDR3 here is CARGLAGRGTQYF. The CDR3 DNA reads as TGTGCCAGGGGGCTAGCGGGGCGAGGTACGCAGTATTTT. This chain uses TRBV2 with TRBJ2-3, with TRBD2 matching 9 bases. CDR3 length equals 13 residues. Trimming at V came to 9 bases and at J to 8 bases, leaving 9 bases not matched to a gene. Germline V gives CDR1 SNHLY, CDR2 FYNNEI. Full variable domain (outside the CDR3, taken from reference TRBV2 and TRBJ2-3): EPEVTQTPSHQVTQMGQEVILRCVPISNHLYFYWYRQILGQKVEFLVSFYNNEISEKSEIFDDQFSVERPDGSNFTLKIRSTKLEDSAMYFCARGLAGRGTQYFGPGTRLTVL.

This clone was seen once. This chain joins TRBV19 and TRBJ1-5; no reliable D call. V shed 2 bases and J shed 7 bases, with 12 bases lying between them. The CDR3 runs to 14 residues. Germline CDR1 is LNHDA and CDR2 is SQIVND (reference sequence). For the CDR3, the DNA is TGTGCCAGTAGTATACCCCTCACGGGACAGCCCCAGCATTTT. The encoded protein is CASSIPLTGQPQHF.